This T cell receptor (beta chain) was found in a study of identical twins (TCRdb year 2016). Broadly, across the study: To test whether fetal clonotypes persist, this study deep-sequenced TCR alpha and beta repertoires from monozygotic twins, from unrelated adults of various ages, and from cord blood. To rule out contamination, replicate twin experiments were performed at different times with different library preparation protocols.

This clonotype was found many times. Its antigen remains unidentified. Base qualities are missing; no much larger clone stands one base away. Receptor libraries were prepared by 5' RACE. Sequenced on an Illumina HiSeq 2000. A universal primer binding site was added through template switching, and the final cDNA carried a unique molecular identifier so that TCR cDNA molecules could be counted accurately. Specific primers in the conserved constant-segment region were used to synthesize first-strand cDNA for TCR alpha and beta chains. Each cDNA library was double barcoded, with a SMART-Mk sample barcode plus Illumina barcodes, to control for contamination. Two successive PCR steps introduced TruSeq adapter sequences along with Illumina sample barcodes. Sequencing of the TCR alpha and beta cDNA libraries was done on the Illumina HiSeq platform using custom primers. The study's own analysis went as follows. MiGEC was used to process raw reads and extract unique molecular identifiers, and MiXCR was used to find CDR3 positions. Recombination models were inferred per individual with the repgenHMM and IGoR tools using an EM algorithm. Shared clonotype analysis was performed with the tcR package in R, normalizing sharing by the product of cloneset sizes. To study raw recombination free of thymic and clonal selection effects, out-of-frame nonproductive sequences were analyzed. The public reads were run again by TCRdb, first through fastp at Q25 and then through MiXCR, and only productive beta chains were kept. Entries that share a CDR3 protein sequence are merged under the most common genes and DNA. These V and J calls rely on TCRdb rather than the paper's analysis. The sample table lists approximately 140,000 distinct CDR3 sequences, roughly 3.2% of them with a count of one. The biggest ten clones account for 8% to 8.5% of the sample.

All donors were healthy Caucasians. Miltenyi CD45RO+ enrichment and human naive T-cell isolation kits were used to isolate memory (CD45RO+) and naive T cells from PBMC. Summary of the overall study and its limitations: Invariant T cells such as MAIT and iNKT could partly confound zero-insertion analyses, though diverse VJ usage argued against this for most clonotypes. Out-of-frame TCR alpha sequences shared between twins showed an excess of low generation-probability sequences compared with coincidental sharing between unrelated individuals. In monozygotic twins, out-of-frame TCR alpha sharing was systematically underestimated by recombination models, although the models agreed with sharing between unrelated individuals. Because the same donors could not be followed over many years, conclusions were based on cross-sectional statistical analysis. Fewer insertions were carried by abundant cord blood beta clonotypes; a weaker similar trend was observed in young adult naive repertoires, while no such trend was observed in memory repertoires. In beta out-of-frame sequences, excess twin sharing was weaker, because having fewer shared sequences lowered the signal-to-noise ratio.

This clonotype was obtained from a man aged 18 to 29 in good health. Material: memory T cells sorted from blood. In light of the paper, this sample's cell subset or site label describes: CD45RO+ enriched T cells.

The nucleotide sequence is TGTGCCAGCAGCCTCAACAGGGGGGGTGAAAAACTGTTTTTT. Its protein is CASSLNRGGEKLFF. The chain was built from TRBV7-6 and TRBJ1-4, with 8 bases aligning to TRBD1. Via the germline V gene, CDR1 is SGHVS and CDR2 FNYEAQ. From its cysteine to its phenylalanine, the CDR3 spans 14 amino acids. Only the CDR3 DNA is retained, 42 bases long and in frame from the first base. V trim: 5 bases; J trim: 7 bases; unmatched bases: 6.